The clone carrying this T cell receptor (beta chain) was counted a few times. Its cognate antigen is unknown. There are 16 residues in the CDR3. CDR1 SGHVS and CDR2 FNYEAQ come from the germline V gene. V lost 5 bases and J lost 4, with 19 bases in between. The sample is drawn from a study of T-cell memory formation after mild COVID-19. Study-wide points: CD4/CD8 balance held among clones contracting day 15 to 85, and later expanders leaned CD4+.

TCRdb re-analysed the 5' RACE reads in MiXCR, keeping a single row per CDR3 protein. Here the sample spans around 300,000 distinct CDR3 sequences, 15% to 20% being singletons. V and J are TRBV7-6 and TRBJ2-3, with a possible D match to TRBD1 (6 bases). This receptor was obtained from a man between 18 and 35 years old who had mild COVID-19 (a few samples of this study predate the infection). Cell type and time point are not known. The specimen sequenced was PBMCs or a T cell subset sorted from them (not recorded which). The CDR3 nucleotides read TGTGCCAGCAGCAACATCAGGGGCTTGGAGGCAGATACGCAGTATTTT. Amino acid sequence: CASSNIRGLEADTQYF.